This entry lists 25 T cell receptor beta chains sequenced from one sample in a study of T cell repertoires in cytomegalovirus infection. TCRdb recomputed calls from the reads with MiXCR, one row per CDR3 protein. The sample carries hundreds of thousands of distinct CDR3 sequences, around 18% recorded once. Sequenced sample: PBMCs. The receptors were gathered from a human donor in good health (CMV status not recorded). Some clones in this sample may be carry-over from other donors' samples.

This clonotype was seen repeatedly, ten times or more. The V call is TRBV7-9, the J call TRBJ1-1; TRBD1 matches at 8 bases. After removal of 3 bases from V and 1 base from J, the junction contained 4 bases not matched to a gene. Germline V lookup: CDR1 SEHNR, CDR2 FQNEAQ (reference sequence). The CDR3 is 15 amino acids. The CDR3 DNA is TGTGCCAGCAGCTTTGACAGGGGAGGGAACACTGAAGCTTTCTTT. Its protein product is CASSFDRGGNTEAFF.

Only a few counts were recorded for this clonotype. The chain recombines TRBV20-1 with TRBJ2-4; D call uncertain. This CDR3 contains 15 residues. CDR1 DFQATT and CDR2 SNEGSKA come from the germline V gene (reference sequence). Trimming stripped 0 bases from V and 1 base from J, with 10 bases between. Here the CDR3 DNA reads TGCAGTGCTAGAGATCCGAGTCTGGCCAAAAACATTCAGTACTTC. Its translation is CSARDPSLAKNIQYF.

This clonotype was seen at least ten times. The chain carries TRBV2 and TRBJ1-1; 9 bases are shared with TRBD1. The germline V gene encodes CDR1 SNHLY and CDR2 FYNNEI. The CDR3 runs to 14 residues. V was clipped by 7 bases and J by 3 bases; unmatched bases: 6. CDR3 DNA: TGTGCCAGCACTGGACAGGGGTCGTACACTGAAGCTTTCTTT. Residues: CASTGQGSYTEAFF.

This clonotype has only a few counts. The chain couples TRBV7-2 to TRBJ2-6; the D is unclear. The V end was cut by 7 bases, the J end by 2 bases, with 9 bases between. Per the germline V gene, CDR1 is SGHTA and CDR2 is FQGNSA. The CDR3 is made up of 14 amino acids. The CDR3 DNA reads TGTGCCAGCAAGCCCTCTCCTGGGGCCAACGTCCTGACTTTC. Translated, it gives CASKPSPGANVLTF.

CDR3 sequence: CASSPDVAGGSGYTF. CDR3 bases: TGTGCCAGCAGCCCAGACGTGGCAGGGGGATCTGGCTACACCTTC. The V and J genes are TRBV3-1 and TRBJ1-2; 7 bases align to TRBD1. Germline V gene sequence: CDR1 LGHDT, CDR2 YNNKEL (reference sequence). The length of the CDR3 is 15 residues. Germline trimming cut 4 bases from V and 7 bases from J; bases unmatched to any gene: 12.

This clonotype was seen a handful of times. V usage is TRBV28 and J usage is TRBJ2-7; no firm D call. There are 15 residues in the CDR3. Germline values: CDR1 MDHEN, CDR2 SYDVKM. Deletions cut 6 bases from V and 0 bases from J, with 15 bases between. CDR3 DNA: TGTGCCAGCAGGCCCCAGGCCCCAGGCTCCTACGAGCAGTACTTC. This translates into CASRPQAPGSYEQYF.

This clonotype was seen only a few times. The chain joins TRBV11-2 to TRBJ2-7; D unclear. The length of the CDR3 is 11 residues. Germline CDR1 SGHAT, CDR2 FQNNGV. Trimming removed 8 bases from V and 5 bases from J, with 10 bases in between. The CDR3, as DNA: TGTGCCAGCTCGGGTTTCAACGAGCAGTACTTC. Amino acids: CASSGFNEQYF.

The CDR3 nucleotides are TGTGCCAGCAGTTCTAGCGGGAGGGCTACGCAGTATTTT. Its protein product is CASSSSGRATQYF. V usage is TRBV12-3 or TRBV12-4 and J usage is TRBJ2-3; TRBD2 matches 12 bases. Losses at the gene ends were 4 bases for V and 8 bases for J; bases not matched to a gene: 1. The CDR3 length is 13 residues.

Many counts were recorded for this clonotype. The rearrangement links TRBV7-9 to TRBJ2-3; D uncertain. In germline, CDR1 is SEHNR, CDR2 FQNEAQ (reference sequence). Trimming removed 5 bases from V and 2 bases from J, with 5 bases in between. This CDR3 is 12 amino acids long. The CDR3 DNA follows: TGTGCCAGCAGCGGGTTCACAGATACGCAGTATTTT. Protein sequence: CASSGFTDTQYF.

The V gene is TRBV6-8, the J gene TRBJ2-2; maybe TRBD2 (6 bases). Trimming shortened V by 2 bases and J by 8 bases, and 12 bases separated the two germline ends. The CDR3 is made up of 14 amino acids. CDR1 and CDR2 (germline): MNHGY, SAAAGT. The CDR3 nucleotides read TGTGCCAGCAGTTACGGGGGGAGGACAGGGGAGCTGTTTTTT. Its translation: CASSYGGRTGELFF.

The J gene is TRBJ2-1, the V gene TRBV5-4; D may be TRBD1 or TRBD2 (5 bases each). V lost 2 bases and J 8 bases, leaving 17 bases between the germline ends. CDR1 is SGHNT and CDR2 is YYREEE in the germline V gene (reference sequence). The CDR3 is 15 residues long. The CDR3 here is CASSFTGARGDEQFF. CDR3 sequence (DNA): TGTGCCAGCAGCTTCACCGGGGCCAGAGGGGATGAGCAGTTCTTC.

DNA of the CDR3: TGTGCCAGCAGCGTCAGGTCCTACGAGCAGTACTTC. It is translated as CASSVRSYEQYF. The rearrangement joins TRBV7-9 to TRBJ2-7; D is undetermined. The CDR3 totals 12 residues. From germline, CDR1 is SEHNR and CDR2 FQNEAQ (reference sequence). Between the trimmed V and J ends, which lost 5 bases and 1 base, there was a span of 6 bases. The whole variable domain, remainder taken from reference TRBV7-9 and TRBJ2-7, is DTGVSQNPRHKITKRGQNVTFRCDPISEHNRLYWYRQTLGQGPEFLTYFQNEAQLEKSRLLSDRFSAERPKGSFSTLEIQRTEQGDSAMYLCASSVRSYEQYFGPGTRLTVT.

This chain joins TRBV10-3 and TRBJ2-1; no definite D call. Germline CDR1 and CDR2: ENHRY and SYGVKD. This CDR3 is built from 15 residues. V lost 3 bases and J lost 2, with 11 bases in between. For the CDR3, the DNA is TGTGCCATCAGTGATTTGGGGTCCCCCTACAATGAGCAGTTCTTC. As protein: CAISDLGSPYNEQFF.

The CDR3 spells CASTPGGRTGELFF. DNA for the CDR3: TGTGCCAGCACTCCCGGGGGCCGCACCGGGGAGCTGTTTTTT. This sequence joins TRBV27 and TRBJ2-2; D is perhaps TRBD1 or TRBD2 (6 bases each). Germline-derived CDR1 and CDR2 are MNHEY and SMNVEV (reference sequence). With 7 bases removed from V and 4 bases from J, the gap between germline ends came to 13 bases. The CDR3 sequence is 14 residues long.

This clonotype was detected only a few times. The chain joins TRBV7-9 to TRBJ2-3, with D possibly called TRBD1 or TRBD2 (5 bases each). CDR1 is SEHNR and CDR2 is FQNEAQ in the germline V gene (reference sequence). Trimming took 7 bases from V and 0 from J, leaving 11 bases between them. This CDR3 is 14 amino acids long. The CDR3 sequence is CASTPGRSTDTQYF. The CDR3 DNA is TGTGCCAGCACCCCGGGACGTAGCACAGATACGCAGTATTTT.

This clonotype was found a few times. The genes are TRBV2 and TRBJ1-5, with D unclear. Trimming took off 2 bases at V and 5 bases at J, with 19 bases between the two ends. Germline V gene lookup returns CDR1 SNHLY and CDR2 FYNNEI. The CDR3 is made up of 17 amino acids. The CDR3 protein is CASSEFKTVQSDQPQHF. In DNA form, the CDR3 reads TGTGCCAGCAGTGAATTCAAAACCGTGCAGTCCGATCAGCCCCAGCATTTT.

Ten or more counts support this clonotype. V usage is TRBV7-9 and J usage is TRBJ1-3, with 9 bases aligning to TRBD1. Trimming at V came to 10 bases and at J to 6 bases, leaving 13 bases not matched to a gene. From germline, CDR1 is SEHNR and CDR2 FQNEAQ (reference sequence). The CDR3 runs 15 residues. The CDR3 spells CAIPSFGQGKNTIYF. DNA of the CDR3: TGTGCCATTCCTTCCTTCGGACAGGGGAAAAACACCATATATTTT.

This clonotype was picked up a small number of times. The chain combines TRBV5-1 with TRBJ2-7; unclear D gene. The CDR3 sequence is 11 residues long. Germline V gene sequence: CDR1 SGHRS, CDR2 YFSETQ. V was cut by 5 bases and J by 2 bases, with 5 bases left in between. The CDR3 reads CASRAAYEQYF. The CDR3 region has the DNA TGCGCCAGCAGGGCCGCCTACGAGCAGTACTTC.

The chain couples TRBV28 to TRBJ1-4; 7 nucleotides agree with TRBD1. The CDR3 runs to 12 residues. Germline CDR1 MDHEN, CDR2 SYDVKM. V shed 1 base and J 16 bases; nucleotides not matched to a gene: 6. The CDR3 protein is CASSLSAGDRFF. CDR3 nucleotides: TGTGCCAGCAGTTTATCGGCGGGGGACAGGTTTTTT.

V gene TRBV7-2 combines with J gene TRBJ1-1; D gene ambiguous. V shed 6 bases and J shed 4 bases, with 6 bases lying between them. Germline CDR1 reads SGHTA; CDR2 reads FQGNSA. The length of the CDR3 is 11 residues. The DNA for the CDR3 is TGTGCCAGCAGTTGGGCCACTGAAGCTTTCTTT. Its protein is CASSWATEAFF.

V usage is TRBV12-5 and J usage is TRBJ1-5; TRBD1 is a possible D gene (6 bases). The V end lost 1 base, the J end lost 4 bases, and 11 bases lay between the germline ends. The germline V gene encodes CDR1 LGHNT and CDR2 FRNRAP. The length of the CDR3 is 15 residues. In DNA form, the CDR3 reads TGTGCTAGTGGTTTGGGGGGGCAGGGTAATCAGCCCCAGCATTTT. Amino acid sequence: CASGLGGQGNQPQHF.

The gene calls are TRBV9 and TRBJ2-3, with 9 positions matching TRBD2. CDR1 and CDR2 from the germline V gene are SGDLS and YYNGEE. CDR3 length: 16 residues. J gave up 3 bases and V 3 bases, and 8 bases lay outside the gene matches. CDR3 DNA sequence: TGTGCCAGCAGCGCCATAGCGGGGGTACCAACAGATACGCAGTATTTT. This gives the protein CASSAIAGVPTDTQYF.

This clonotype was picked up a small number of times. The chain recombines TRBV4-1 with TRBJ2-7, with 11 bases matching TRBD1. Trimming took 6 bases from V and 6 from J; bases not matched to a gene: 10. Germline CDR1 MGHRA, CDR2 YSYEKL. The CDR3 totals 15 residues. DNA for the CDR3: TGCGCCAGCAGTCGTCCGGGACAGGGGGTTGGCGAGCAGTACTTC. Translated, it gives CASSRPGQGVGEQYF.

This chain connects TRBV7-9 to TRBJ2-3; perhaps D is TRBD1 or TRBD2 (6 bases each). The germline gives CDR1 SEHNR, CDR2 FQNEAQ (reference sequence). Trimming took off 3 bases at V and 7 bases at J, with 11 bases between the two ends. The CDR3 runs to 13 residues. CDR3 residues: CASSFLRGHTQYF. CDR3 sequence (DNA): TGTGCCAGCAGCTTCCTCCGGGGGCATACGCAGTATTTT. The full variable domain, completed using reference TRBV7-9 and TRBJ2-3, is DTGVSQNPRHKITKRGQNVTFRCDPISEHNRLYWYRQTLGQGPEFLTYFQNEAQLEKSRLLSDRFSAERPKGSFSTLEIQRTEQGDSAMYLCASSFLRGHTQYFGPGTRLTVL.

This clonotype was picked up many times. The chain has TRBV7-6 and TRBJ1-4; a possible D gene is TRBD1 (6 bases). Germline CDR1 reads SGHVS; CDR2 reads FNYEAQ. The CDR3 is 15 residues long. Trimming stripped 5 bases from V and 0 bases from J, with 10 bases between. The CDR3 is CASSLYRATNEKLFF. As DNA, the CDR3 is TGTGCCAGCAGCCTATACAGGGCAACTAATGAAAAACTGTTTTTT.